Shown below are 8 T cell receptor beta chains from a single sample sequenced in a study of blood T cell repertoires in COVID-19. Repertoires were generated with immunoSEQ multiplex PCR, while TCRdb's copy carries only in-frame clones and drops some. Counted here are more than 300,000 clones, approximately 93% occurring once; the ten biggest clones make up just over 0.85%. Sequencing used PBMCs or T cells enriched from blood (not recorded which). The receptors shown here come from a woman aged 40 to 49 who had been exposed to COVID-19.

The V call is TRBV5-4, the J call TRBJ2-7; 8 nucleotides agree with TRBD1. The CDR3 runs 14 residues. CDR1 is SGHNT and CDR2 is YYREEE in the germline V gene (reference sequence). V lost 2 bases, J lost 2 bases, and 3 bases stayed unmatched. The CDR3 bases are TGTGCCAGCAGCTTAGGGACAGGCCCCTACGAGCAGTACTTC. It codes for CASSLGTGPYEQYF.

The rearrangement joins TRBV29-1 to TRBJ2-7; 7 nucleotides line up with TRBD1. Germline CDR1 reads SQVTM; CDR2 reads ANQGSEA. Trimming cost V 7 bases and J 5 bases; bases outside gene matches: 11. The CDR3 length is 13 residues. CDR3: CSASRRQGNEQYF. CDR3 coding DNA: TGCAGCGCCTCTCGGCGACAGGGTAACGAGCAGTACTTC.

The chain is built from TRBV6-5 and TRBJ1-2; maybe TRBD1 (6 bases). The CDR3 is 12 amino acids. Germline values: CDR1 MNHEY, CDR2 SVGAGI. V lost 6 bases, J lost 7 bases, and 12 bases lay in between. The CDR3 nucleotides read TGTGCCAGCAGAACAGGGCCCTCTGGCTACACCTTC. This gives the protein CASRTGPSGYTF.

The rearrangement links TRBV18 to TRBJ1-1; 10 nucleotides align to TRBD1. The junction had 4 bases not matched to a gene; V was cut back by 1 base and J by 2 bases. Germline V gene data show CDR1 as KGHSH and CDR2 as LQKENI. The CDR3 length is 16 residues. The CDR3 is CASSPRTGGSNTEAFF. CDR3 nucleotide sequence: TGTGCCAGCTCACCACGGACAGGGGGGTCAAACACTGAAGCTTTCTTT.

The chain has TRBV11-2 and TRBJ2-5, with 10 bases matching TRBD1. Trimming removed 1 base from V and 5 bases from J; junction bases left unmatched: 4. The germline gives CDR1 SGHAT, CDR2 FQNNGV. This CDR3 spans 15 amino acids. CDR3: CASSLVTGGVETQYF. CDR3 in DNA: TGTGCCAGCAGCTTAGTGACAGGGGGCGTGGAGACCCAGTACTTC.

This clone was picked up a small number of times. The chain uses TRBV2 and TRBJ2-3; no clear D gene. Germline CDR1 reads SNHLY; CDR2 reads FYNNEI. The germline V and J ends were trimmed by 1 base and 9 bases, with 11 bases remaining between them. CDR3 length equals 13 residues. CDR3 in DNA: TGTGCCAGCAGTGAAGTTACGGGTGGAACGCAGTATTTT. The encoded protein is CASSEVTGGTQYF.

Remarks on this clone: The same CDR3 can be traced to other DNA sequences in this sample. The chain links TRBV30 to TRBJ1-1; no reliable D call. CDR1 is GTSNPN, CDR2 SVGIG, per germline (reference sequence). There are 11 residues in the CDR3. Between the trimmed V and J ends, which lost 0 bases and 4 bases, there was a span of 3 bases. CDR3 nucleotide sequence: TGTGCCTGGAGTGTACTCACTGAAGCTTTCTTT. It codes for CAWSVLTEAFF. Full variable domain (rest looked up from reference TRBV30 and TRBJ1-1): SQTIHQWPATLVQPVGSPLSLECTVEGTSNPNLYWYRQAAGRGLQLLFYSVGIGQISSEVPQNLSASRPQDRQFILSSKKLLLSDSGFYLCAWSVLTEAFFGQGTRLTVV.

The chain uses TRBV27 and TRBJ2-1; no clear D. The CDR3 sequence is 13 residues long. Germline V gene lookup returns CDR1 MNHEY and CDR2 SMNVEV (reference sequence). Trimming took 3 bases from V and 9 from J, leaving 12 bases between them. This CDR3 reads CASSFSLQSEQFF. In DNA, the CDR3 is TGTGCCAGCAGTTTCAGTTTACAATCTGAGCAGTTCTTC.